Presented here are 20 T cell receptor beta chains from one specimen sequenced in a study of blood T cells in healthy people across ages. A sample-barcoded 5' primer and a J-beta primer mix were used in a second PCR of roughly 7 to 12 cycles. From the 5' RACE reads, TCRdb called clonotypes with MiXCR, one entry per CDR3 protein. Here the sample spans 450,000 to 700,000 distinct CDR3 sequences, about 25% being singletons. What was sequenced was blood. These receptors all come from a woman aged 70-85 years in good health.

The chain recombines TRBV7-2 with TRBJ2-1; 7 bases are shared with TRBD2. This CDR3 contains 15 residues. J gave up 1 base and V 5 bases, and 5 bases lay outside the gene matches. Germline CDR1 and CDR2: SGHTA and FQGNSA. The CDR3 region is CASSTRTRSYNEQFF. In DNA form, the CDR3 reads TGTGCCAGCAGCACCAGGACTAGGTCCTACAATGAGCAGTTCTTC.

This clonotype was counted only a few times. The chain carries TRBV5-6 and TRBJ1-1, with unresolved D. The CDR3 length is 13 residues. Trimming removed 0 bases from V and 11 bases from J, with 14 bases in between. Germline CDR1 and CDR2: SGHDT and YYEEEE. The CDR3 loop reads CASSLANPSRAFF. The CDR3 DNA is TGTGCCAGCAGCTTGGCCAACCCCTCCAGGGCTTTCTTT.

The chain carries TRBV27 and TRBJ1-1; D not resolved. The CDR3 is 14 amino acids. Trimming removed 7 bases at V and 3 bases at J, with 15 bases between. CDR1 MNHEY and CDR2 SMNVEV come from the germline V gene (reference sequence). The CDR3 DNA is TGTGCCAGCAACTCGAGAGCTCCTCACACTGAAGCTTTCTTT. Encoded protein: CASNSRAPHTEAFF.

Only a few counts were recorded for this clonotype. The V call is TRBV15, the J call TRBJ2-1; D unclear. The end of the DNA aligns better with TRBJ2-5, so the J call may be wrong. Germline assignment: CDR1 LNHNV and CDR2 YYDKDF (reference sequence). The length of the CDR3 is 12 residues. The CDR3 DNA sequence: TGTGCCACCAGCAGAGAAGTAGGGTCCCAGTACTTC. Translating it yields CATSREVGSQYF.

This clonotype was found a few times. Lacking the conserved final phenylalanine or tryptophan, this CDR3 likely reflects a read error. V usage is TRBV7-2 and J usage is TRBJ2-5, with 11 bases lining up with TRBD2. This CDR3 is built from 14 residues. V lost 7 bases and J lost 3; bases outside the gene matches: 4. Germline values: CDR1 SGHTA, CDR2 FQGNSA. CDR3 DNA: TGTGCCAGCAACATAGCGGGGGGGAAAGAGACCCAGTACTCC. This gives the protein CASNIAGGKETQYS.

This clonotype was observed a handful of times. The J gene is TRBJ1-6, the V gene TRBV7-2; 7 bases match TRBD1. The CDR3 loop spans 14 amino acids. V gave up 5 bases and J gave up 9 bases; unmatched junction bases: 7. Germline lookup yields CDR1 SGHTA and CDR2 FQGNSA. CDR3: CASSPTGRSSPLHF. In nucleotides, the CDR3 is TGTGCCAGCAGCCCGACAGGGAGGAGTTCACCCCTCCACTTT. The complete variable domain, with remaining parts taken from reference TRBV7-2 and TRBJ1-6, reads GAGVSQSPSNKVTEKGKDVELRCDPISGHTALYWYRQSLGQGLEFLIYFQGNSAPDKSGLPSDRFSAERTGGSVSTLTIQRTQQEDSAVYLCASSPTGRSSPLHFGNGTRLTVT.

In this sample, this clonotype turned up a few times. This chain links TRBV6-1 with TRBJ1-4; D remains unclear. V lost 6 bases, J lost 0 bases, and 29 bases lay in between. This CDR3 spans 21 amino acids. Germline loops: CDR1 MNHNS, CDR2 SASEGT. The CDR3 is CASSPRSARVLDGATNEKLFF. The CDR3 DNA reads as TGTGCCAGCAGCCCTCGGTCGGCGCGGGTACTTGATGGTGCAACTAATGAAAAACTGTTTTTT.

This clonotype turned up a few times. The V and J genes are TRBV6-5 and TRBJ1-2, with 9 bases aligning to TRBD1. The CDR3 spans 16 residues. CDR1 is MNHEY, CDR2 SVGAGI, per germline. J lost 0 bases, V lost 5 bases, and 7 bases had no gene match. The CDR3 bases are TGTGCCAGCAGTCCCGGGACAGGGCTGTCTAACTATGGCTACACCTTC. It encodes CASSPGTGLSNYGYTF.

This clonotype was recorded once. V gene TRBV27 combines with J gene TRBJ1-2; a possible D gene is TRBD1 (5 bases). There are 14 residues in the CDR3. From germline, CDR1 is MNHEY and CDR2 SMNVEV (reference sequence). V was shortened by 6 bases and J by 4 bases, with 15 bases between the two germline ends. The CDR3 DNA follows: TGTGCCAGCAGCCTAACGGGACCGCTCTATGGCTACACCTTC. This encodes CASSLTGPLYGYTF.

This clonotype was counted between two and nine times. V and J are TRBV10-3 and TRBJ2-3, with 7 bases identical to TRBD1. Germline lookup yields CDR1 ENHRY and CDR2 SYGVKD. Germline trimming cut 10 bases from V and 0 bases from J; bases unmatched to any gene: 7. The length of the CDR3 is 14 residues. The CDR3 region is CATTTGSSTDTQYF. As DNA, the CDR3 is TGTGCCACAACGACAGGGTCTAGCACAGATACGCAGTATTTT.

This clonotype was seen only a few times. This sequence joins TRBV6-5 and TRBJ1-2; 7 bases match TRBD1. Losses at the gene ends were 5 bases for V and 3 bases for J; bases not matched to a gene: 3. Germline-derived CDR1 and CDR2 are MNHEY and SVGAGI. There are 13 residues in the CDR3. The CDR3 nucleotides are TGTGCCAGCAGTCAGACAGGGTACTATGGCTACACCTTC. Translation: CASSQTGYYGYTF.

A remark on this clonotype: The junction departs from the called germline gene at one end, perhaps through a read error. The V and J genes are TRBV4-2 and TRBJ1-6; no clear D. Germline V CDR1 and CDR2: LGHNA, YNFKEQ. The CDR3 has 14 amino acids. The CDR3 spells CASSEDLTNSPLHF. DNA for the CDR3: TGTGCCAGCAGCGAAGATTTGACAAATTCACCCCTCCACTTT.

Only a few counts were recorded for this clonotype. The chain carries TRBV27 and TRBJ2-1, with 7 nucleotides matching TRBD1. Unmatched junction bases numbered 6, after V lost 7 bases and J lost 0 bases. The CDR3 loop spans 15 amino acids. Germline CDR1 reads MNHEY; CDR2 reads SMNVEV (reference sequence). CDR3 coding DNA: TGTGCCAGCACTCACCAGGGGGTCTCCTACAATGAGCAGTTCTTC. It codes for CASTHQGVSYNEQFF.

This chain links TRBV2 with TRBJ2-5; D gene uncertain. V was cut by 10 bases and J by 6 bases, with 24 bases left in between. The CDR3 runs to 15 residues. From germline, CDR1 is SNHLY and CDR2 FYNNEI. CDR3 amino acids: CATNKHDERPKTQYF. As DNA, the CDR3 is TGTGCCACCAATAAACACGATGAGCGTCCCAAGACCCAGTACTTC.

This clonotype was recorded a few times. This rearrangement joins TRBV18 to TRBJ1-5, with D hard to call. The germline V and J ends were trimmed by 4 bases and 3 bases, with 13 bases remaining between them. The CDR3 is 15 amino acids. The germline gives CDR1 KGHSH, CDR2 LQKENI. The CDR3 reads CASSQGSALNQPQHF. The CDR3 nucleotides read TGTGCCAGCTCACAGGGTTCTGCTCTCAATCAGCCCCAGCATTTT.

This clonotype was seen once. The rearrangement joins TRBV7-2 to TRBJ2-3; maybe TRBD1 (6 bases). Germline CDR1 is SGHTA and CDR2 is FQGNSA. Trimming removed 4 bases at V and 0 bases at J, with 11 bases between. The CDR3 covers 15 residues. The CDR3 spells CASSSRGASTDTQYF. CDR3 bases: TGTGCCAGCAGCTCCAGGGGAGCTAGCACAGATACGCAGTATTTT.

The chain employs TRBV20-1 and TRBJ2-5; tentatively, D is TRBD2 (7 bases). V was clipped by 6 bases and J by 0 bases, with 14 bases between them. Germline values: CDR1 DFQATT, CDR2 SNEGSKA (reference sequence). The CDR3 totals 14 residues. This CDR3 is CSATGGAYQETQYF. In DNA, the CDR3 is TGCAGTGCCACTGGGGGGGCCTACCAAGAGACCCAGTACTTC.

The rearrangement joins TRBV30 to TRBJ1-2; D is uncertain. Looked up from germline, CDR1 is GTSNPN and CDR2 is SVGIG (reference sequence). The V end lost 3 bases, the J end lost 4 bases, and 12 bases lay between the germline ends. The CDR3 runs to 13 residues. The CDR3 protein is CAWSWPGGYGYTF. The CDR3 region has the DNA TGTGCCTGGAGCTGGCCAGGAGGCTATGGCTACACCTTC.

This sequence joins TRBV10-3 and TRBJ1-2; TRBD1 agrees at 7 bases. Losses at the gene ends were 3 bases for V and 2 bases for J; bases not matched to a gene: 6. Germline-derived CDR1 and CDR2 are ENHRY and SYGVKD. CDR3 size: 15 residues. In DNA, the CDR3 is TGTGCCATCAGTGACTGGCGGGACAGAAACTATGGCTACACCTTC. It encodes CAISDWRDRNYGYTF.

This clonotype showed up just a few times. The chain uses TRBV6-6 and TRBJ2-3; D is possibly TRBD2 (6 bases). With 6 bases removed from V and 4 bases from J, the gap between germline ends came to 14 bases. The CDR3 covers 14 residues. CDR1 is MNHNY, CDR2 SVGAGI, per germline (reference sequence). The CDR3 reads CASRGGGAADTQYF. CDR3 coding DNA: TGTGCCAGCAGGGGAGGAGGGGCAGCAGATACGCAGTATTTT.